This TCR beta chain was documented in a study of blood T cell repertoires in COVID-19. Study in general: Specimens from acute and convalescent COVID-19 originated in the United States, Italy and Spain. PBMCs, B-cell-depleted T cells, or T cells provided the cDNA or gDNA that made up the material.

Germline V gives CDR1 MNHEY, CDR2 SVGEGT. The V gene end was trimmed by 0 bases and the J gene end by 1 base; junction bases not matched to a gene: 2. The CDR3 length is 16 residues. Original processing notes: How many nucleated cells were present was estimated from reference gene primer amplification. Sequencing used immunoSEQ multiplex PCR; TCRdb keeps in-frame clones, though not all of them. That table is the source of V, J and clone size, and D and trimming were worked out from the DNA. The table has about 71,000 clones, about nine tenths seen once. The sample was peripheral blood. This TCR came from a young man with acute or convalescent COVID-19. J is TRBJ2-1 and V is TRBV6-2 or TRBV6-3; 8 positions match TRBD2. The CDR3 DNA follows: TGTGCCAGCAGTTACTCGGGACTAGTATCCTACAATGAGCAGTTCTTC. This sequence encodes CASSYSGLVSYNEQFF.